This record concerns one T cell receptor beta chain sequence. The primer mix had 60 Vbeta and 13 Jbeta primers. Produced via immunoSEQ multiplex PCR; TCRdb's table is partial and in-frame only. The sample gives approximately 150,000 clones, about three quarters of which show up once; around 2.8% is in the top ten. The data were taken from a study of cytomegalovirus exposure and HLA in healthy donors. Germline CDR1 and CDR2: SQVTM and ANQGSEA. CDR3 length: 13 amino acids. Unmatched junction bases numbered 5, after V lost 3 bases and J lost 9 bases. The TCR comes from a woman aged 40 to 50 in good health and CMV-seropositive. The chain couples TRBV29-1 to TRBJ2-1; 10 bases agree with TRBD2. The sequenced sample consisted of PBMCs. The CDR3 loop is CSVEERGGREQFF. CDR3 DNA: TGCAGCGTTGAGGAGCGGGGGGGCCGTGAGCAGTTCTTC.